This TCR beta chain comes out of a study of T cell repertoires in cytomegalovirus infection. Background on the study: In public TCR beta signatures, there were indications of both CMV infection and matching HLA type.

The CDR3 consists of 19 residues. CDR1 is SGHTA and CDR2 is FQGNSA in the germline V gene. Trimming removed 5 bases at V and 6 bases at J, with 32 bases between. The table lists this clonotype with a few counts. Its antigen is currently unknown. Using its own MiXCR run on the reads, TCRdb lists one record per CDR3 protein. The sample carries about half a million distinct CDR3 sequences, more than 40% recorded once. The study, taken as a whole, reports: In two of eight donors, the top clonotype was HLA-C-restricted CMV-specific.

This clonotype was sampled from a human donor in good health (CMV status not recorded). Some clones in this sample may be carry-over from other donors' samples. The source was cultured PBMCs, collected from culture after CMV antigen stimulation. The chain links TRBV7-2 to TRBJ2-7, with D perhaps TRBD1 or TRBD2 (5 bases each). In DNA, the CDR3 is TGTGCCAGCAGCAACACTTTAGCTGGGGGTGGGTCGTTTAGGGCCGAGCAGTACTTC. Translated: CASSNTLAGGGSFRAEQYF.